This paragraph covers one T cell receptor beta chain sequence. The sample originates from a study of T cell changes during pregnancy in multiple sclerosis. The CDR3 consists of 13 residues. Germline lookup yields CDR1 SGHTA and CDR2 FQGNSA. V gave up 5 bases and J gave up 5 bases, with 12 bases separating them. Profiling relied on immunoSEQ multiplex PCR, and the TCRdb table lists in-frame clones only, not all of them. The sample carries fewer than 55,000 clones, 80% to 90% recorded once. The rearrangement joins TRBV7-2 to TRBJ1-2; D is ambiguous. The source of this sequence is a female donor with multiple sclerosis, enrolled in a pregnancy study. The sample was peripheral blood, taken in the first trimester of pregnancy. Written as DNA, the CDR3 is TGTGCCAGCAGCACTCAGGCTGGGTATGGCTACACCTTC. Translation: CASSTQAGYGYTF.